Shown below are 23 T cell receptor beta chains from a single sample sequenced in a study of control samples from healthy donors and cancer patients. Data came from immunoSEQ multiplex PCR; TCRdb stores just in-frame clones and leaves some out. The sample has approximately 100,000 clones, 90% seen once; the top ten hold over 3%. Sequencing was carried out using blood. These receptors originate from a woman aged 18-29 years in good health.

There are a few counts of this clone. This sequence joins TRBV7-2 and TRBJ2-7; the D is unclear. This CDR3 contains 14 residues. V was pared by 3 bases and J by 0 bases, with 9 bases between. CDR1 SGHTA and CDR2 FQGNSA come from the germline V gene. In DNA form, the CDR3 reads TGTGCCAGCAGCTTGGTTACTATCTCCTACGAGCAGTACTTC. Residues: CASSLVTISYEQYF. The full variable domain, completed using reference TRBV7-2 and TRBJ2-7, is GAGVSQSPSNKVTEKGKDVELRCDPISGHTALYWYRQSLGQGLEFLIYFQGNSAPDKSGLPSDRFSAERTGGSVSTLTIQRTQQEDSAVYLCASSLVTISYEQYFGPGTRLTVT.

The V and J genes are TRBV5-1 and TRBJ2-4; 8 bases match TRBD1. The CDR3 spans 17 residues. The trim removed 0 bases at V and 9 bases at J, leaving 14 bases unmatched. From germline, CDR1 is SGHRS and CDR2 YFSETQ. CDR3 coding DNA: TGCGCCAGCAGCTTGGACACAATGGGGCAGGGGGCGGGCATTCAGTACTTC. This encodes CASSLDTMGQGAGIQYF. The full variable domain, its missing parts supplied by reference TRBV5-1 and TRBJ2-4, is KAGVTQTPRYLIKTRGQQVTLSCSPISGHRSVSWYQQTPGQGLQFLFEYFSETQRNKGNFPGRFSGRQFSNSRSEMNVSTLELGDSALYLCASSLDTMGQGAGIQYFGAGTRLSVL.

The chain carries TRBV12-3 or TRBV12-4 and TRBJ1-1; no clear D gene. The CDR3 is made up of 13 amino acids. The V and J ends lost 1 base and 5 bases respectively, with 8 bases between them. The DNA of the CDR3 is TGTGCCAGCAGTTTAGGGGATTGGACTGAAGCTTTCTTT. This translates into CASSLGDWTEAFF.

The CDR3 region is CASSESGRIGYTF. The DNA of the CDR3 is TGCGCCAGCAGTGAGTCGGGGAGAATTGGCTACACCTTC. This chain links TRBV10-1 with TRBJ1-2; D is undetermined. V shed 0 bases and J shed 7 bases, with 9 bases lying between them. The CDR3 length is 13 residues. From germline, CDR1 is WNHNN and CDR2 SYGVQD (reference sequence).

This clone was counted a single time. The chain uses TRBV25-1 and TRBJ1-2, with D uncertain. This CDR3 is 17 amino acids long. Germline assignment: CDR1 MGHDK and CDR2 SYGVNS. Trimming pared 1 base from V and 0 bases from J, leaving 15 bases between. CDR3 sequence: CASSEFGAGQANYGYTF. DNA for the CDR3: TGTGCCAGCAGTGAATTTGGCGCGGGTCAAGCTAACTATGGCTACACCTTC.

The chain employs TRBV27 and TRBJ2-5; no clear D. Germline V gene lookup returns CDR1 MNHEY and CDR2 SMNVEV (reference sequence). This CDR3 comprises 12 residues. V was shortened by 4 bases and J by 7 bases, with 10 bases between the two germline ends. CDR3 nucleotides: TGTGCCAGCAGTTCCCCCCCAGGGACCCAGTACTTC. It translates to CASSSPPGTQYF.

The J gene is TRBJ2-3, the V gene TRBV3-1 (or the pseudogene TRBV3-2); the D is unclear. CDR1 and CDR2 (germline): LGHDT, YNNKEL (reference sequence). The CDR3 loop spans 12 amino acids. V was cut by 1 base and J by 6 bases, with 5 bases left in between. The CDR3: CASSQVLDTQYF. In nucleotides, the CDR3 is TGTGCCAGCAGCCAAGTACTGGATACGCAGTATTTT.

The gene calls are TRBV9 and TRBJ1-4; D unclear. V lost 1 base to trimming and J lost 7 bases, with 8 bases between them. Per germline, CDR1 SGDLS and CDR2 YYNGEE. This CDR3 contains 13 residues. CDR3 protein: CASSVRGGEKLFF. The CDR3, as DNA: TGTGCCAGCAGCGTACGGGGAGGTGAAAAACTGTTTTTT.

In the case of this clone: In the same sample, other DNA sequences code for this CDR3. This chain connects TRBV11-3 to TRBJ1-1; D gene ambiguous. The V end lost 1 base, the J end lost 5 bases, and 5 bases lay between the germline ends. The length of the CDR3 is 12 residues. Per the germline V gene, CDR1 is SGHNT and CDR2 is YENEEA. CDR3 loop: CASSLGRTEAFF. The DNA for the CDR3 is TGTGCCAGCAGCTTAGGCCGGACTGAAGCTTTCTTT.

This sequence joins TRBV5-1 and TRBJ1-6; no clear D. The germline V and J ends were trimmed by 0 bases and 11 bases, with 9 bases remaining between them. Germline V gene sequence: CDR1 SGHRS, CDR2 YFSETQ. The CDR3 has 13 amino acids. The chain's CDR3 is CASSLVGGAPLHF. In DNA, the CDR3 is TGCGCCAGCAGCTTGGTAGGCGGTGCACCCCTCCACTTT.

This chain joins TRBV7-3 and TRBJ1-1; 10 bases line up with TRBD1. CDR1 and CDR2 from the germline V gene are SGHTA and FQGTGA. J was trimmed by 3 bases and V by 5 bases; bases with no gene match: 6. The CDR3 loop spans 15 amino acids. Written as DNA, the CDR3 is TGTGCCAGCAGCACCGACAGGGGGCGGGACACTGAAGCTTTCTTT. Its protein is CASSTDRGRDTEAFF. The variable domain in full, with the rest retrieved from reference TRBV7-3 and TRBJ1-1, is GAGVSQTPSNKVTEKGKYVELRCDPISGHTALYWYRQSLGQGPEFLIYFQGTGAADDSGLPNDRFFAVRPEGSVSTLKIQRTERGDSAVYLCASSTDRGRDTEAFFGQGTRLTVV.

The rearrangement uses TRBV27 and TRBJ1-1; 7 bases are a match to TRBD1. Trimming at V came to 3 bases and at J to 5 bases, leaving 6 bases not matched to a gene. Germline CDR1 is MNHEY and CDR2 is SMNVEV (reference sequence). The CDR3 consists of 14 residues. The CDR3 DNA reads TGTGCCAGCAGTTTTCTCCAGGGGGGGACTGAAGCTTTCTTT. Its translation: CASSFLQGGTEAFF.

This chain links TRBV6-6 with TRBJ1-1; the D is unclear. Deletions cut 8 bases from V and 3 bases from J, with 16 bases between. Germline CDR1 and CDR2: MNHNY and SVGAGI (reference sequence). CDR3 length: 14 residues. CDR3 protein: CASGSAARDTEAFF. Here the CDR3 DNA reads TGTGCCAGCGGAAGCGCTGCTAGGGACACTGAAGCTTTCTTT.

The chain employs TRBV6-6 and TRBJ1-1; maybe TRBD1 (5 bases). V was cut by 7 bases and J by 5 bases, with 8 bases left in between. CDR3 length: 11 residues. Germline assignment: CDR1 MNHNY and CDR2 SVGAGI (reference sequence). In DNA form, the CDR3 reads TGTGCCAGCATTCGGGGGACTGAAGCTTTCTTT. This codes for CASIRGTEAFF.

This clone was observed once. CDR3 amino acids: CASSESGTGLVGGYTF. DNA for the CDR3: TGTGCCAGCAGTGAATCCGGGACAGGATTGGTAGGCGGCTACACCTTC. This rearrangement joins TRBV25-1 to TRBJ1-2, with TRBD1 identical over 8 bases. CDR1 MGHDK and CDR2 SYGVNS come from the germline V gene. The J segment lost 8 bases and the V segment lost 1 base, leaving 12 bases of the junction unmatched. CDR3 length: 16 amino acids.

J is TRBJ2-7 and V is TRBV27; tentative D call: TRBD2 (6 bases). CDR1 is MNHEY and CDR2 is SMNVEV in the germline V gene (reference sequence). The CDR3 contains 17 residues. The ends were cut back, 0 bases at V and 1 base at J, with 16 bases in the middle. The CDR3 nucleotides are TGTGCCAGCAGTTTATCGGGGGGATTACCACTATCCTACGAGCAGTACTTC. Translating gives CASSLSGGLPLSYEQYF.

The V gene is TRBV2, the J gene TRBJ2-4, with unresolved D. The CDR3 runs to 12 residues. Per germline, CDR1 SNHLY and CDR2 FYNNEI. The V end lost 6 bases, the J end lost 2 bases, and 5 bases lay between the germline ends. DNA of the CDR3: TGTGCCAGCAGGGTATCCAAAAACATTCAGTACTTC. Its translation is CASRVSKNIQYF.

This chain connects TRBV12-3 or TRBV12-4 to TRBJ1-2; D is unclear. Trimming cost V 6 bases and J 1 base, with 3 bases left between them. This CDR3 comprises 11 residues. For the CDR3, the DNA is TGTGCCAGCAGCCTTAACTATGGCTACACCTTC. It is translated as CASSLNYGYTF.

This clone appeared once. The rearrangement links TRBV4-2 to TRBJ1-5; the D is unclear. The germline V and J ends were trimmed by 0 bases and 1 base, with 10 bases remaining between them. This CDR3 has 16 residues. Germline assignment: CDR1 LGHNA and CDR2 YNFKEQ. DNA for the CDR3: TGTGCCAGCAGCCAAGAAGGGCAGGAGAGCAATCAGCCCCAGCATTTT. This gives the protein CASSQEGQESNQPQHF.

V is TRBV19 and J is TRBJ2-1; 9 nucleotides line up with TRBD2. The CDR3 totals 14 residues. Germline lookup yields CDR1 LNHDA and CDR2 SQIVND (reference sequence). V lost 6 bases, J lost 10 bases, and 10 bases stayed unmatched. CDR3 sequence: CASRMSGGSLEQFF. CDR3 coding DNA: TGTGCCAGTAGAATGAGCGGGGGGAGCCTCGAGCAGTTCTTC.

A single count supports this clone. The rearrangement links TRBV5-1 to TRBJ2-6, with D possibly being TRBD2 (6 bases). Trimming stripped 6 bases from V and 2 bases from J, with 12 bases between. The CDR3 contains 15 residues. CDR1 and CDR2 (germline): SGHRS, YFSETQ. The CDR3 DNA reads as TGCGCCAGCACCCCTGGGGGGACTGGGGCCAACGTCCTGACTTTC. Its translation: CASTPGGTGANVLTF.

The chain is built from TRBV24-1 and TRBJ2-7; D is undetermined. V was trimmed by 5 bases and J by 5 bases, leaving 6 bases between them. Looked up from germline, CDR1 is KGHDR and CDR2 is SFDVKD. The CDR3 runs 11 residues. CDR3 sequence reads: CATSGYDEQYF. The CDR3, as DNA: TGTGCCACCAGTGGGTACGACGAGCAGTACTTC.

CDR3 in DNA: TGTGCCAGCAGCTTGGGCAGGGAAGGGGAGCAGTACTTC. As protein: CASSLGREGEQYF. The chain links TRBV5-5 to TRBJ2-7; D is perhaps TRBD1 (5 bases). There are 13 residues in the CDR3. V was pared by 0 bases and J by 7 bases, with 11 bases between. The V gene's germline CDR1 is SGHKS and CDR2 YYEKEE (reference sequence).